The TCR beta chain under discussion was sequenced for a study of blood T cell repertoires in COVID-19. About the research overall: Both acute and convalescent COVID-19 samples were obtained from the United States, Italy and Spain. Sources were T cells, B-cell-depleted T cells, or PBMCs; the material itself was cDNA or gDNA.

Per the authors' pipeline: From reference gene primer amplification, estimates of nucleated cell counts were derived. TCRdb's copy holds only in-frame clones and misses some; the assay was immunoSEQ multiplex PCR. The DNA gave D and trimming, while V, J and clone size come from that table. The sample lists over 300,000 clones; around four fifths were seen once. The V end lost 1 base, the J end lost 5 bases, and 17 bases lay between the germline ends. CDR1 and CDR2 (germline): SGHTA, FQGNSA. The CDR3 loop spans 17 amino acids. The sequenced sample was peripheral blood. The J gene is TRBJ2-2, the V gene TRBV7-2; D possibly corresponds to TRBD2 (6 bases). The sequence derives from a woman aged 50 to 60 with acute or convalescent COVID-19. CDR3 sequence reads: CASSLGPPGVGTGELFF. Here the CDR3 DNA reads TGTGCCAGCAGCTTAGGCCCACCGGGAGTAGGGACCGGGGAGCTGTTTTTT.